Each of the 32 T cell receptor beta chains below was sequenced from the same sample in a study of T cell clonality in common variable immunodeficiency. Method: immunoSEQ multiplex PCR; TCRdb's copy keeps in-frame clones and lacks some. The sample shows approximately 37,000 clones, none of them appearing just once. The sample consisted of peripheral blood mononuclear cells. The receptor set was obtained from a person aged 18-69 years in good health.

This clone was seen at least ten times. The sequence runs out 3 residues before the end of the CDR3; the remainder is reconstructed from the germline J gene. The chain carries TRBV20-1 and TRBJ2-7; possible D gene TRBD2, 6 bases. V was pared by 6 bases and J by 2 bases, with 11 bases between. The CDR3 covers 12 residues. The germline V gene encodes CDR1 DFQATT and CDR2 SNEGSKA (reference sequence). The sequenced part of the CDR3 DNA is TGCAGTGCAGCCGGGACTGCCTACGAG. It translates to CSAAGTAYE. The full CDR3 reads CSAAGTAYEQYF.

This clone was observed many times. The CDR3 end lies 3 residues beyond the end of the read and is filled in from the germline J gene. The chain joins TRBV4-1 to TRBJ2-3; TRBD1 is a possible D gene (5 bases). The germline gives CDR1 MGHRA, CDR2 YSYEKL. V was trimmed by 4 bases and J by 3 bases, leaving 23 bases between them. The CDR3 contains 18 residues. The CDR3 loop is CASSPGEVRQSFTDTQYF. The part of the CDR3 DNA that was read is TGCGCCAGCAGCCCTGGTGAGGTCAGACAGAGTTTTACAGATACG.

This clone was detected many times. CDR3 in amino acids: CSAPGQGSHEQYF. The covered CDR3 bases are TGCAGTGCTCCGGGACAGGGGTCCCACGAG. This rearrangement joins TRBV20-1 to TRBJ2-7; 10 bases map to TRBD1. The missing CDR3 end, 3 residues past where the read stops, is filled in from the germline J gene. After removal of 5 bases from V and 5 bases from J, the junction contained 6 bases not matched to a gene. CDR1 and CDR2 (germline): DFQATT, SNEGSKA (reference sequence). The CDR3 loop spans 13 amino acids.

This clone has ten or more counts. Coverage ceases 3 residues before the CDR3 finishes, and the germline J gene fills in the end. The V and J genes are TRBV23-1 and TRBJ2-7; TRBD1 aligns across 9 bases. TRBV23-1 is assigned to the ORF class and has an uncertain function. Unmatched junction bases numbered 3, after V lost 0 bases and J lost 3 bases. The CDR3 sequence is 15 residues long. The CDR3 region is CASSQSGTGSYEQYF. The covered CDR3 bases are TGCGCCAGCAGTCAATCCGGGACAGGGAGCTACGAG.

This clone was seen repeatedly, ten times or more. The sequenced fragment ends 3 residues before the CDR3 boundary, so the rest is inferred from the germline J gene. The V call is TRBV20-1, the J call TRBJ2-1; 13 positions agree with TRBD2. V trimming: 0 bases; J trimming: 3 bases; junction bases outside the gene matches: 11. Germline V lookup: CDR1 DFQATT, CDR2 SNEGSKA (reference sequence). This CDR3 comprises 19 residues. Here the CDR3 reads CSARDSGLAGLTNYNEQFF. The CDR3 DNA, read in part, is TGCAGTGCTAGAGACTCGGGACTAGCGGGACTGACTAACTACAATGAG.

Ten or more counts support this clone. CDR3 residues: CASSTRTGGRGDQPQHF. The sequenced part of the CDR3 DNA is TGTGCCAGTAGTACTAGGACAGGGGGAAGAGGGGATCAGCCC. The V call is TRBV19, the J call TRBJ1-5; 10 bases fit TRBD1. The sequenced fragment ends 3 residues before the CDR3 boundary, so the rest is inferred from the germline J gene. Trimming took 4 bases from V and 5 from J; bases not matched to a gene: 11. Germline V gene lookup returns CDR1 LNHDA and CDR2 SQIVND (reference sequence). There are 17 residues in the CDR3.

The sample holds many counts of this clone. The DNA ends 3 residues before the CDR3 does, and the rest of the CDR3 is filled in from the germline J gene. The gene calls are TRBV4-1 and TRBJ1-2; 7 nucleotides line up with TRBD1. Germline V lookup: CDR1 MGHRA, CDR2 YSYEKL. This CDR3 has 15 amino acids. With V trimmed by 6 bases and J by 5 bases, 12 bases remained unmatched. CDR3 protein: CASSHSGQVLYGYTF. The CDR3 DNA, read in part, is TGCGCCAGCAGTCACTCCGGACAGGTCTTATATGGC.

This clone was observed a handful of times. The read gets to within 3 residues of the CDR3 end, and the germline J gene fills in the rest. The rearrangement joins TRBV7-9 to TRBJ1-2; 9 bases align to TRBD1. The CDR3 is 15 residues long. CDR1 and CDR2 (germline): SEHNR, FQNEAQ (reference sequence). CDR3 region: CASSLPGTGNYDYTF. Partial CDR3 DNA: TGTGCCAGCAGCTTGCCCGGGACAGGGAACTACGAC.

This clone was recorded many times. CDR3: CASSASTQGGSYEQYF. CDR3 DNA, as far as it was read: TGTGCCAGCAGCGCCTCAACACAGGGGGGCTCCTACGAG. The V gene is TRBV9, the J gene TRBJ2-7; 8 bases fit TRBD1. The read halts 3 residues ahead of the CDR3 end, with the missing end drawn from the germline J gene. Trimming at V came to 3 bases and at J to 0 bases, leaving 8 bases not matched to a gene. Per the germline V gene, CDR1 is SGDLS and CDR2 is YYNGEE. The CDR3 is 16 residues long.

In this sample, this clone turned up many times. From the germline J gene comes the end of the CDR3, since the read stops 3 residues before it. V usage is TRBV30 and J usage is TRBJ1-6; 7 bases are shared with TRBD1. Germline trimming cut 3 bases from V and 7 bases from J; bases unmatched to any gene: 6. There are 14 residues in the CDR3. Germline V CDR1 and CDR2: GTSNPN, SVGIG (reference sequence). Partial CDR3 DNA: TGTGCCTGGAGGCCCGACAGGGCCAATTCACCC. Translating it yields CAWRPDRANSP. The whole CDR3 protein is CAWRPDRANSPLHF.

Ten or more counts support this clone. The CDR3 loop is CASSLAAYEQYF. The covered CDR3 bases are TGTGCCAGCAGCTTGGCGGCCTACGAG. The chain recombines TRBV5-6 with TRBJ2-7; D uncertain. The read ends 3 residues before the CDR3 terminus; that terminus is restored from the germline J gene. With 0 bases removed from V and 2 bases from J, the gap between germline ends came to 3 bases. This CDR3 contains 12 residues. CDR1 is SGHDT and CDR2 is YYEEEE in the germline V gene.

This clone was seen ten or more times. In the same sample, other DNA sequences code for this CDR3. The sequenced CDR3 bases are TGTGCCAGTAGTCTTGGGACAGGGTCACCCTACAATGAG. Translated, it gives CASSLGTGSPYNE. The entire CDR3 protein reads CASSLGTGSPYNEQFF. The rearrangement uses TRBV19 and TRBJ2-1, with 9 bases identical to TRBD1. The read ends 3 residues shy of where the CDR3 ends; the end is completed using the germline J gene. CDR1 and CDR2 (germline): LNHDA, SQIVND (reference sequence). The V segment lost 5 bases and the J segment 2 bases; nucleotides outside the gene matches: 7. CDR3 length: 16 amino acids.

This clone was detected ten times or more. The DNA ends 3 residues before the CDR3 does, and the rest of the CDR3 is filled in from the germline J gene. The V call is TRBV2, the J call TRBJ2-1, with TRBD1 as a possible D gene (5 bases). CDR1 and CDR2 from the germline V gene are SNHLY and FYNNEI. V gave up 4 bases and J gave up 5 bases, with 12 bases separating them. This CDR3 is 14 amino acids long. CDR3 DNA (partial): TGTGCCAGCAGTGTGGGCAGGGAAAACAATGAG. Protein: CASSVGRENNE. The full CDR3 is CASSVGRENNEQFF.

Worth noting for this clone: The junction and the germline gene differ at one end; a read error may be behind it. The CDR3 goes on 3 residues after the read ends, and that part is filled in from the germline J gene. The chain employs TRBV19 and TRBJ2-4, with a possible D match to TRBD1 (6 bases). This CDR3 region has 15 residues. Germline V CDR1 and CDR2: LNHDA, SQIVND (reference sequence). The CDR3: CASGIGARDTTPQYF. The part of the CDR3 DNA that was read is TGTGCCAGTGGTATAGGGGCTCGGGACACCACCCCT.

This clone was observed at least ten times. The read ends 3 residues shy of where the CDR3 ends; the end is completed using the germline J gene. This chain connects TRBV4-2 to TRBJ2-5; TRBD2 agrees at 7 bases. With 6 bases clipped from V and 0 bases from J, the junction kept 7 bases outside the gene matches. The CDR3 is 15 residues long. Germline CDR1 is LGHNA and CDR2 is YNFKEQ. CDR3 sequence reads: CASSRTLANQETQYF. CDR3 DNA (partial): TGTGCCAGCAGTCGAACACTAGCGAACCAAGAGACC.

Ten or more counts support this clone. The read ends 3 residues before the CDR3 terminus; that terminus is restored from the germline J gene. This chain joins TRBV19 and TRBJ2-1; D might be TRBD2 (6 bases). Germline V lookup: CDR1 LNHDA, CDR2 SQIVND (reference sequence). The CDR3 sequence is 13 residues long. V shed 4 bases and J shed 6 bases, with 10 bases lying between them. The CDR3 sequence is CASSSLATNEQFF. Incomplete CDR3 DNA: TGTGCCAGTAGTAGTCTAGCGACCAATGAG. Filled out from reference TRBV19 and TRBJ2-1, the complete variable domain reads DGGITQSPKYLFRKEGQNVTLSCEQNLNHDAMYWYRQDPGQGLRLIYYSQIVNDFQKGDIAEGYSVSREKKESFPLTVTSAQKNPTAFYLCASSSLATNEQFFGPGTRLTVL.

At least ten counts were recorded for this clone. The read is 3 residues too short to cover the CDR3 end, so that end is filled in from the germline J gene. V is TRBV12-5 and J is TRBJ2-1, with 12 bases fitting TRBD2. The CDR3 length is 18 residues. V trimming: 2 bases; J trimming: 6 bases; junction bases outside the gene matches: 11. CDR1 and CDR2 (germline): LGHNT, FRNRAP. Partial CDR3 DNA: TGTGCTAGTGGTTTGCCGCCACGTCAACTAGCGGGAGGCAATGAG. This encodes CASGLPPRQLAGGNE. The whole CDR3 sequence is CASGLPPRQLAGGNEQFF.

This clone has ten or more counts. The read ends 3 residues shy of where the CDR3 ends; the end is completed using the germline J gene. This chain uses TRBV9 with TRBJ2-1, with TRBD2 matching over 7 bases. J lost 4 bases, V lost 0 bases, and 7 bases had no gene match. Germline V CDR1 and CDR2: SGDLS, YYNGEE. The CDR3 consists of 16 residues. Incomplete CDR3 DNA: TGTGCCAGCAGCGTAGGTTGGGCTAGCGGTTACAATGAG. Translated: CASSVGWASGYNE. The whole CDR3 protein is CASSVGWASGYNEQFF. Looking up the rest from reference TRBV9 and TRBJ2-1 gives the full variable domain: DSGVTQTPKHLITATGQRVTLRCSPRSGDLSVYWYQQSLDQGLQFLIQYYNGEERAKGNILERFSAQQFPDLHSELNLSSLELGDSALYFCASSVGWASGYNEQFFGPGTRLTVL.

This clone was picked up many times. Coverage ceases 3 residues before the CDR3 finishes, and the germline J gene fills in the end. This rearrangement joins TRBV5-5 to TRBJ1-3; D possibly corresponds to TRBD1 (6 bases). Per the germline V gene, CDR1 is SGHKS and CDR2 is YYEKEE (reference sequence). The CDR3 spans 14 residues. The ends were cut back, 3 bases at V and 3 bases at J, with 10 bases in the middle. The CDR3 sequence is CASSSTGSGNTIYF. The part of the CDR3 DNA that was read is TGTGCCAGCAGCTCGACAGGAAGTGGAAACACC.

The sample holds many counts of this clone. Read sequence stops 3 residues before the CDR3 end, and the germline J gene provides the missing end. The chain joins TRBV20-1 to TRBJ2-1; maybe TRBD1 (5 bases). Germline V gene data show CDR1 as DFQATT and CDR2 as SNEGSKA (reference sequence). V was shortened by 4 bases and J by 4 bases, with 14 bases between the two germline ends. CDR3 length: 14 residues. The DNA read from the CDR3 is TGCAGTGCTATTGGACACAATCCATACAATGAG. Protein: CSAIGHNPYNE. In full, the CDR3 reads CSAIGHNPYNEQFF.

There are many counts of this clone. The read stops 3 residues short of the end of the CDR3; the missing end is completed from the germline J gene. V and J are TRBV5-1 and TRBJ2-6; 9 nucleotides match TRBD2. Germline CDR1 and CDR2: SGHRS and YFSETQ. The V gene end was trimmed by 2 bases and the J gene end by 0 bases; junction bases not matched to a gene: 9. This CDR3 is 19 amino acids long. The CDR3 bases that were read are TGCGCCAGCAGCTTAGATGCTAGCGGGACAAGCTCTGGGGCCAACGTC. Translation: CASSLDASGTSSGANV. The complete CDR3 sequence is CASSLDASGTSSGANVLTF. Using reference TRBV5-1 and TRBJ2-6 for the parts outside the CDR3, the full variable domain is KAGVTQTPRYLIKTRGQQVTLSCSPISGHRSVSWYQQTPGQGLQFLFEYFSETQRNKGNFPGRFSGRQFSNSRSEMNVSTLELGDSALYLCASSLDASGTSSGANVLTFGAGSRLTVL.

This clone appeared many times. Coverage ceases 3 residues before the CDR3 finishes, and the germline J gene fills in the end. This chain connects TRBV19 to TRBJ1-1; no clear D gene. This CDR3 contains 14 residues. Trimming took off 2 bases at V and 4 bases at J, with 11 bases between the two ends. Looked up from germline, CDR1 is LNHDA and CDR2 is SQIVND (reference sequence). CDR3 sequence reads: CASSIRVVGTEAFF. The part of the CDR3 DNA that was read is TGTGCCAGTAGTATAAGGGTGGTAGGCACTGAA.

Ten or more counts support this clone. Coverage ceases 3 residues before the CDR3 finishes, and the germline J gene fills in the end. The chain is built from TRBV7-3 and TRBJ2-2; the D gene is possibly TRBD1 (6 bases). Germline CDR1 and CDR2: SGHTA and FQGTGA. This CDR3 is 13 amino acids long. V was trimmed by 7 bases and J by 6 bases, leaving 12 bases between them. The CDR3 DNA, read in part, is TGTGCCAGCAAGGGGGAAAGGGCCGGGGAG. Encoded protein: CASKGERAGE. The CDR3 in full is CASKGERAGELFF.

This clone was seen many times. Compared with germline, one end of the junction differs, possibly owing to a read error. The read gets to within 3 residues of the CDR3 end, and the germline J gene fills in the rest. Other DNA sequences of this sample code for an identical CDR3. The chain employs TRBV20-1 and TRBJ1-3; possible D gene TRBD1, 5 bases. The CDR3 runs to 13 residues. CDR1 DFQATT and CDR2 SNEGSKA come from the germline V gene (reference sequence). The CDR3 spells CSGGSSTGNTIYF. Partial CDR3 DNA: TGCAGTGGGGGCAGTAGTACTGGAAACACA.

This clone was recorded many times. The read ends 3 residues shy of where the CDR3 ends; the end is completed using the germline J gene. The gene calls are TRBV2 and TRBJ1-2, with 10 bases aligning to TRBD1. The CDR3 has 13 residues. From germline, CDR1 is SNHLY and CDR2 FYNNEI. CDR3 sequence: CASSEVRQGAYTF. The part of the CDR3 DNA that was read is TGTGCCAGCAGTGAAGTCAGACAGGGGGCA.

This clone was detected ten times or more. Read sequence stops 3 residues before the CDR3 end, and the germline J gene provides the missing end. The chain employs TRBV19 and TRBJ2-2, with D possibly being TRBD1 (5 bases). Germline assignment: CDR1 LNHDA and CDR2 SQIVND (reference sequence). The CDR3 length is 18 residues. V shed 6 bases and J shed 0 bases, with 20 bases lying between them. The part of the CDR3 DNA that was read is TGTGCCAGTAGAGACGACCCCATGTGGGGCCCGAACACCGGGGAG. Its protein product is CASRDDPMWGPNTGE. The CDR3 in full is CASRDDPMWGPNTGELFF.

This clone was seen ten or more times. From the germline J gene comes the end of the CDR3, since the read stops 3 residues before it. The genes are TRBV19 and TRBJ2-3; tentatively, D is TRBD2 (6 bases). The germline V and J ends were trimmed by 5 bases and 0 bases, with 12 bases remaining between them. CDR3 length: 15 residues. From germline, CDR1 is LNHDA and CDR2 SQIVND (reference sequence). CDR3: CASSRDSSSTDTQYF. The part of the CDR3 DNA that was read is TGTGCCAGTAGTCGGGACTCTTCTAGCACAGATACG.

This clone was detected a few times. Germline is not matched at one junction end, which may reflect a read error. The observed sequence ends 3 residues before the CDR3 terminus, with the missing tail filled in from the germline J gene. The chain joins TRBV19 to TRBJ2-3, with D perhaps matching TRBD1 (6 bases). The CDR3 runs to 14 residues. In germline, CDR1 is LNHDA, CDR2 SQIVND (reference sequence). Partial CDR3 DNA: TGTGCCAGTACCACAGGGTGGGGTGCAGAGACG. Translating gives CASTTGWGAET. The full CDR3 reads CASTTGWGAETQYF.

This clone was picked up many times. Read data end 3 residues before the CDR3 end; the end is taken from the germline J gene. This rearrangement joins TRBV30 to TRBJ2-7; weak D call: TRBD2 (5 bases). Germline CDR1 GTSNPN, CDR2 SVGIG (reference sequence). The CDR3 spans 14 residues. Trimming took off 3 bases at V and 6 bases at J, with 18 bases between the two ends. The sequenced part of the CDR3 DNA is TGTGCCTGGAGGCCGGACTTAACCCCTGGCGAG. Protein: CAWRPDLTPGE. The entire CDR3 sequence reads CAWRPDLTPGEQYF.

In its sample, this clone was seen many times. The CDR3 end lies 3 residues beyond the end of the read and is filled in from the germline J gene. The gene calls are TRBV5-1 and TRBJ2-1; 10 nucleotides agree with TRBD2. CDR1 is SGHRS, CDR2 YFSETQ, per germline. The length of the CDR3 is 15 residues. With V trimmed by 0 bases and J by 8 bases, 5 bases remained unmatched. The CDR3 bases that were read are TGCGCCAGCAGCTTGGCTAGCGGGAGTTCGGATGAG. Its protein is CASSLASGSSDE. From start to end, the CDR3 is CASSLASGSSDEQFF. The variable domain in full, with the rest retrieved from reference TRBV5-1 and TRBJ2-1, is KAGVTQTPRYLIKTRGQQVTLSCSPISGHRSVSWYQQTPGQGLQFLFEYFSETQRNKGNFPGRFSGRQFSNSRSEMNVSTLELGDSALYLCASSLASGSSDEQFFGPGTRLTVL.

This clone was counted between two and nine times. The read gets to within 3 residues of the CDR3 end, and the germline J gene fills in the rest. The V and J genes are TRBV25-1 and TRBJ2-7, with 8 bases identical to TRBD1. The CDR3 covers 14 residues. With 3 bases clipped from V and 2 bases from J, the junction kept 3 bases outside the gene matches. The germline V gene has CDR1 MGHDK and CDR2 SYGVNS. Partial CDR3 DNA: TGTGCCAGCAGTGAGGGACAGGAGGCCTACGAG. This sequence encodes CASSEGQEAYE. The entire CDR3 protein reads CASSEGQEAYEQYF.

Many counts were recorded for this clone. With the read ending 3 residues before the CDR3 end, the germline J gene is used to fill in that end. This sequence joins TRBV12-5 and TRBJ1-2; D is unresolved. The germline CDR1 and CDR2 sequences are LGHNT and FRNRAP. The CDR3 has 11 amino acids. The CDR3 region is CASAWVGGYTF. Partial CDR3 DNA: TGTGCTAGTGCCTGGGTGGGCGGC. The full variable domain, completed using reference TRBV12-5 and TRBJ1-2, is DARVTQTPRHKVTEMGQEVTMRCQPILGHNTVFWYRQTMMQGLELLAYFRNRAPLDDSGMPKDRFSAEMPDATLATLKIQPSEPRDSAVYFCASAWVGGYTFGSGTRLTVV.